The clone carrying this T cell receptor beta chain has a single count. Its specificity is unknown. Trimming shortened V by 7 bases and J by 1 base, and 7 bases separated the two germline ends. The germline V gene has CDR1 ENHRY and CDR2 SYGVKD. The CDR3 has 13 residues. The source of the sample is a study of OX40 agonist ivuxolimab in advanced cancers. As for the study in general: Patients in the trial were receiving intravenous ivuxolimab every 2 weeks, at doses of 0.01 to 10 mg/kg.

Regarding the study as a whole: Expansion of clones was among the lowest in partial responders at 0.1-3.0 mg/kg. Both CD4+ and CD8+ T cell populations in blood had undergone clonal expansion by week 6 at 0.1 to 3.0 mg/kg. Expanded peripheral T cells had an undetermined antigen specificity.

The method was immunoSEQ multiplex PCR; TCRdb's version includes in-frame clones alone and lacks a portion of them. The table records tens of thousands of clones, around four fifths of them present only once. This material consisted of CD4+ or CD8+ T cells sorted from blood, taken in a trial of the OX40 agonist ivuxolimab. The rearrangement joins TRBV10-3 to TRBJ2-2; D unclear. The receptor's source is an adult with an advanced solid tumor such as melanoma, head and neck, liver or kidney cancer. CDR3 nucleotide sequence: TGTGCCATCAAGGACCAGAACACCGGGGAGCTGTTTTTT. It translates to CAIKDQNTGELFF.